The entry below describes one T cell receptor beta chain. Its antigen is unknown. Looked up from germline, CDR1 is SNHLY and CDR2 is FYNNEI. This CDR3 has 13 residues. V was clipped by 11 bases and J by 3 bases, with 14 bases between them. This specimen comes from a study of shared clonotypes between healthy human individuals. Study in general: The plates for each donor numbered three CD4 naive, three CD4 memory, two CD8 naive and one CD8 memory. Whole-study findings and limits: All-four-donor shared clonotypes had higher generation probabilities than non-shared clonotypes did. Researchers found naive subsets generally carried larger estimated richness than memory subsets.

Repertoires were generated with immunoSEQ multiplex PCR, while TCRdb's copy carries only in-frame clones and drops some. The sample includes about 1.1 million clones, around three quarters of them seen just once. The source material was memory CD4+ T cells from PBMCs. Regarding subset: CD45RA-negative fraction. The chain employs TRBV2 and TRBJ1-5, with D perhaps matching TRBD1 (6 bases). The sequence derives from a man aged 18 to 30 in good health. Some clones in this sample may be carry-over from other donors' samples. The CDR3 nucleotides are TGTGCCGGGGGGGCGGAGGACAATCAGCCCCAGCATTTT. The encoded protein is CAGGAEDNQPQHF.